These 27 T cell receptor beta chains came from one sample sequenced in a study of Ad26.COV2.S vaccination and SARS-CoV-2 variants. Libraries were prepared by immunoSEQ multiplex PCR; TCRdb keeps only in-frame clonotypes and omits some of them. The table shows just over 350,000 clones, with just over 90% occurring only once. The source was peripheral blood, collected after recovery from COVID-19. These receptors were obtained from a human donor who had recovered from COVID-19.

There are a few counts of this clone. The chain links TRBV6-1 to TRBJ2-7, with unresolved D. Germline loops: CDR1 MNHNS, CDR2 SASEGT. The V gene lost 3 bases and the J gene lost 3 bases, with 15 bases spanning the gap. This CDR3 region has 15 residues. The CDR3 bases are TGTGCCAGCAGTGAGAACTCCGGACCGGTCTACGAGCAGTACTTC. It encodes CASSENSGPVYEQYF.

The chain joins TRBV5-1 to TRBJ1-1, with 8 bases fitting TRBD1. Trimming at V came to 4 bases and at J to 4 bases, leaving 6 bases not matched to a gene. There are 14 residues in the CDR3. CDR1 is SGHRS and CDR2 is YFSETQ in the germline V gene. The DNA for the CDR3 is TGCGCCAGCAGCCACGACAGGGGCCGCACTGAAGCTTTCTTT. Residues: CASSHDRGRTEAFF.

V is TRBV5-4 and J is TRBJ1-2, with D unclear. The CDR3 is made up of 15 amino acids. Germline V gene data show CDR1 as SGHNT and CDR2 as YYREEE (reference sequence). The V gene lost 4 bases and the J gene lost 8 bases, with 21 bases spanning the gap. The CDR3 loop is CASSPRDSWLRGYTF. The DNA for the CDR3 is TGTGCCAGCAGCCCCCGGGATTCTTGGCTTAGGGGCTACACCTTC.

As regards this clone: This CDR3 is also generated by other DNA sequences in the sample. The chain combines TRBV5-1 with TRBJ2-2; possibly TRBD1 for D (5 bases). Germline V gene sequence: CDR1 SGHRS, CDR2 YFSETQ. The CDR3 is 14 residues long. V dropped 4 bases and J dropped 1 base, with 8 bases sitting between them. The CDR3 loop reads CASSLGQNTGELFF. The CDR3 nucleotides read TGCGCCAGCAGCCTCGGACAGAACACCGGGGAGCTGTTTTTT.

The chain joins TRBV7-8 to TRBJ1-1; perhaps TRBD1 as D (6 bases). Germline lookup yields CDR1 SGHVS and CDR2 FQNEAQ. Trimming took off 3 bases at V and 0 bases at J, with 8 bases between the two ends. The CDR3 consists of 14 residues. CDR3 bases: TGTGCCAGCAGCTTTGGACAGCTGAACACTGAAGCTTTCTTT. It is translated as CASSFGQLNTEAFF.

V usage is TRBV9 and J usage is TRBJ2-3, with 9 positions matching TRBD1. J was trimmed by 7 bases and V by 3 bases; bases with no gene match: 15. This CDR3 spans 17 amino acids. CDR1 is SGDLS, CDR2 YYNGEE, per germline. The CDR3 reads CASSALSRDRVFNTQYF. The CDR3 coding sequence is TGTGCCAGCAGCGCATTGTCCCGGGACAGGGTATTCAATACGCAGTATTTT.

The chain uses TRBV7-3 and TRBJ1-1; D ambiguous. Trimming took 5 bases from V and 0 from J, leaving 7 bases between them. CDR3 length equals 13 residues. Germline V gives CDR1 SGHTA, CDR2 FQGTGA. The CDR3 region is CASSPAMNTEAFF. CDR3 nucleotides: TGTGCCAGCAGCCCCGCCATGAACACTGAAGCTTTCTTT.

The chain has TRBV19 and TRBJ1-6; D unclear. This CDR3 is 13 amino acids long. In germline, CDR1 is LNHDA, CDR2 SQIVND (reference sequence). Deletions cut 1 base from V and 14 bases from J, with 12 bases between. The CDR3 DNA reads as TGTGCCAGTAGTATAGGCGGGGATCTAGCCCTCCACTTT. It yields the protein CASSIGGDLALHF.

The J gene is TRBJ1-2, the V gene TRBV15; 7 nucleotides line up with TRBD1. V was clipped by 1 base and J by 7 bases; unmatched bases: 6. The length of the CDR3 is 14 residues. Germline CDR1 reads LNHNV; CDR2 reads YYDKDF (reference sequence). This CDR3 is CATSRGTGYGGYTF. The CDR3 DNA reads TGTGCCACCAGCAGAGGGACAGGCTACGGTGGCTACACCTTC.

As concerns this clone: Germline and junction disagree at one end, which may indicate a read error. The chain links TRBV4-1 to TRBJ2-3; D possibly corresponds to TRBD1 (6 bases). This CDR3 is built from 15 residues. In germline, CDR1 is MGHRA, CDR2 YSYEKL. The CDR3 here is CTSSTTGGRKDTQYF. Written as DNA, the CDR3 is TGCACCAGCAGCACGACAGGTGGGCGGAAAGATACGCAGTATTTT.

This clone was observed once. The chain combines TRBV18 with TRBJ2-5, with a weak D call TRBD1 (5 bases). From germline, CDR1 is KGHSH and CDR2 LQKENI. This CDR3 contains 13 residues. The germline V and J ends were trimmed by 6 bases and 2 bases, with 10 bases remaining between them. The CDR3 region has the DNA TGTGCCAGCTCCCCCAGGGTTCAAGAGACCCAGTACTTC. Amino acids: CASSPRVQETQYF.

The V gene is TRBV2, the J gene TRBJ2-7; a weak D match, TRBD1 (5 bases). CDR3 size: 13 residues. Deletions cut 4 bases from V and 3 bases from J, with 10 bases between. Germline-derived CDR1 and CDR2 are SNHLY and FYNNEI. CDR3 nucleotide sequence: TGTGCCAGCAGTGCTGGGGCCATCTACGAGCAGTACTTC. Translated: CASSAGAIYEQYF. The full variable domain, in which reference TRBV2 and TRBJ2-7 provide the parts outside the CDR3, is EPEVTQTPSHQVTQMGQEVILRCVPISNHLYFYWYRQILGQKVEFLVSFYNNEISEKSEIFDDQFSVERPDGSNFTLKIRSTKLEDSAMYFCASSAGAIYEQYFGPGTRLTVT.

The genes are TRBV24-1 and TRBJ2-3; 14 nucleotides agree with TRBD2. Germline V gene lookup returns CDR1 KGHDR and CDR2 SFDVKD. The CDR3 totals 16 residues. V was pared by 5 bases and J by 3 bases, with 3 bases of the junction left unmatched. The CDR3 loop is CATSGGLAGGTDTQYF. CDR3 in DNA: TGTGCCACCAGTGGCGGACTAGCGGGGGGAACAGATACGCAGTATTTT.

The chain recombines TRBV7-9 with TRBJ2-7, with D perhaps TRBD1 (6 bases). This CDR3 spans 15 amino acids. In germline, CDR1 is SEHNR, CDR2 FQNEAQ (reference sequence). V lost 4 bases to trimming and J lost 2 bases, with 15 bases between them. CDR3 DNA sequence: TGTGCCAGCAGCTCGGACAGCCCGACACCCTACGAGCAGTACTTC. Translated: CASSSDSPTPYEQYF.

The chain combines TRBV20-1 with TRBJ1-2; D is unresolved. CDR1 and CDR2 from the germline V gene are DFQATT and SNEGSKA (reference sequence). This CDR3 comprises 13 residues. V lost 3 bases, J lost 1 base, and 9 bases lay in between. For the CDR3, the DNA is TGCAGTGCTAGTAGAGGGAATAACTATGGCTACACCTTC. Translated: CSASRGNNYGYTF.

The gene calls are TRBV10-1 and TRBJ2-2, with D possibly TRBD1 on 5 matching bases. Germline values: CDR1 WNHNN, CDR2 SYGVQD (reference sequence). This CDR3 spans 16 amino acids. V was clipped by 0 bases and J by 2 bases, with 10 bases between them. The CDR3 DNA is TGCGCCAGCAGTGAGTCGTCAGGGCTTAACACCGGGGAGCTGTTTTTT. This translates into CASSESSGLNTGELFF.

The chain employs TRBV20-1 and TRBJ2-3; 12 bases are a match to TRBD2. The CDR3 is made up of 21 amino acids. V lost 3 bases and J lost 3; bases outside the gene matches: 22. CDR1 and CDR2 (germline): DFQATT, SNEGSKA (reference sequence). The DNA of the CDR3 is TGCAGTGCTAGTTCATTCGCGGGGCTAGCGGGGGGGCCCGGAATAACAGATACGCAGTATTTT. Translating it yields CSASSFAGLAGGPGITDTQYF.

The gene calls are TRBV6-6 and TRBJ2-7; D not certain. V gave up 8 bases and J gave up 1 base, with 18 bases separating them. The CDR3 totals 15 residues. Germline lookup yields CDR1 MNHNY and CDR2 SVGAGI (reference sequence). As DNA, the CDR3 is TGTGCCAGCGCCCGAACCGGGTCCAGGTCCTACGAGCAGTACTTC. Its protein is CASARTGSRSYEQYF.

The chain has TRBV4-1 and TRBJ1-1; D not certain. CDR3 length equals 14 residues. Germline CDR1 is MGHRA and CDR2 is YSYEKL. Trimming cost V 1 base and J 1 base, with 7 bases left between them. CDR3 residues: CASSQVGRNTEAFF. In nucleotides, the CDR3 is TGCGCCAGCAGCCAAGTCGGCAGGAACACTGAAGCTTTCTTT.

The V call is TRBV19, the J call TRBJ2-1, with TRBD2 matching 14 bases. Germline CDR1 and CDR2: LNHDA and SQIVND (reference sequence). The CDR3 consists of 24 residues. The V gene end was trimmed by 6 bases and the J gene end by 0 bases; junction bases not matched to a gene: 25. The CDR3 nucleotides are TGTGCCAGTAGAAACGGGGATGGACGCTTTGGGGGACTAGCGGGGGTTCGCTCCTACAATGAGCAGTTCTTC. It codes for CASRNGDGRFGGLAGVRSYNEQFF.

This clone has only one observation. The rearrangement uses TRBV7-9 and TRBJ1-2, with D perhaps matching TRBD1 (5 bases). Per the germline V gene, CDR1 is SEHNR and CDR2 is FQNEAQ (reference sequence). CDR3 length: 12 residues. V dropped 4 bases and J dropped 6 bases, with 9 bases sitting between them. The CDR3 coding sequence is TGTGCCAGCAGCTCTAAGGACAATGGCTACACCTTC. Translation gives CASSSKDNGYTF. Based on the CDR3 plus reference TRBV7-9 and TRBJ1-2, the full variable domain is DTGVSQNPRHKITKRGQNVTFRCDPISEHNRLYWYRQTLGQGPEFLTYFQNEAQLEKSRLLSDRFSAERPKGSFSTLEIQRTEQGDSAMYLCASSSKDNGYTFGSGTRLTVV.

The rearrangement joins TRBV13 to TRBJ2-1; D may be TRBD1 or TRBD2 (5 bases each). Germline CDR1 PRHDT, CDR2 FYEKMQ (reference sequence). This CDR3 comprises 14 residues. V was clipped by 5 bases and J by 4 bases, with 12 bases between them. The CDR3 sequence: CASSPGTEYNEQFF. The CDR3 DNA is TGTGCCAGCAGCCCCGGGACGGAATACAATGAGCAGTTCTTC.

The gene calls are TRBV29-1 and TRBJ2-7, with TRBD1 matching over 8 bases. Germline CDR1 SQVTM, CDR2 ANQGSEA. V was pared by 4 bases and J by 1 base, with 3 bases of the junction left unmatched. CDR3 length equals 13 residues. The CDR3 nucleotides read TGCAGCGTTGTAGGGGACAGGTCCTACGAGCAGTACTTC. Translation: CSVVGDRSYEQYF.

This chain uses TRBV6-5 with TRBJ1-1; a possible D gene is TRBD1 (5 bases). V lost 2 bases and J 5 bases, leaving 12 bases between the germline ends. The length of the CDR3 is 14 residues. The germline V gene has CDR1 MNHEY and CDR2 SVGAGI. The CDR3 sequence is CASSYPGRGTEAFF. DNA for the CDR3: TGTGCCAGCAGTTACCCGGGTCGGGGGACTGAAGCTTTCTTT.

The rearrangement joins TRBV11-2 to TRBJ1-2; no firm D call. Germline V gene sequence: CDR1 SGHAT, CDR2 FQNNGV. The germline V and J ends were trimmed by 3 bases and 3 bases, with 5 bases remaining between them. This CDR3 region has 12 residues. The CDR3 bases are TGTGCCAGCAGCTTGGCGGACTATGGCTACACCTTC. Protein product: CASSLADYGYTF.

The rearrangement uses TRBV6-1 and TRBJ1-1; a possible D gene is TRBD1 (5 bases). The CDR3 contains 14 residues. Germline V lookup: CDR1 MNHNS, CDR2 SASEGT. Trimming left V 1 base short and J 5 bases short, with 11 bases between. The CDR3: CASSEDPGLTEAFF. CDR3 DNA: TGTGCCAGCAGTGAAGATCCAGGGCTTACTGAAGCTTTCTTT.

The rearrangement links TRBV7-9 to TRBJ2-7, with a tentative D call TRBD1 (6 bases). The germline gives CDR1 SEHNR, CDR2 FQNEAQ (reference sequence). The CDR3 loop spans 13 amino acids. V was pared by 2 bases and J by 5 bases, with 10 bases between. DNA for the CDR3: TGTGCCAGCAGCTTAAAGGGGGACAACGAGCAGTACTTC. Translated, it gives CASSLKGDNEQYF. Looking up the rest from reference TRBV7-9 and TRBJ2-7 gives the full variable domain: DTGVSQNPRHKITKRGQNVTFRCDPISEHNRLYWYRQTLGQGPEFLTYFQNEAQLEKSRLLSDRFSAERPKGSFSTLEIQRTEQGDSAMYLCASSLKGDNEQYFGPGTRLTVT.